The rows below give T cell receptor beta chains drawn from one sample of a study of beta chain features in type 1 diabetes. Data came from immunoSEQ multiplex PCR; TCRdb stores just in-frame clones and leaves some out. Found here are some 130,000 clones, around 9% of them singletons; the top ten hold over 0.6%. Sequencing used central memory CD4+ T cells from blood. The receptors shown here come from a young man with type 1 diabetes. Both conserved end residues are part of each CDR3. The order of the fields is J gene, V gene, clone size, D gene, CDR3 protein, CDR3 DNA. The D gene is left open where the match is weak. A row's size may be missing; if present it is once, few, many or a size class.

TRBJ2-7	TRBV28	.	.	CASSSSAATGNEQYF	.
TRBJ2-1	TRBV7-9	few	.	CASSLAVQGGTFF	TGTGCCAGCAGCTTAGCCGTACAGGGTGGGACGTTCTTC
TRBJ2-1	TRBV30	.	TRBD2	CAWSKLAGNNEQFF	TGTGCCTGGAGCAAGCTAGCGGGGAACAATGAGCAGTTCTTC
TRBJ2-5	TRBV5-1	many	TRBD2	CASSLGTSGNQETQYF	TGCGCCAGCAGCTTGGGGACTAGCGGAAATCAAGAGACCCAGTACTTC
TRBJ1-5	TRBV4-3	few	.	CASSRGVGSNQPQHF	TGCGCCAGCAGCCGCGGGGTAGGAAGCAATCAGCCCCAGCATTTT
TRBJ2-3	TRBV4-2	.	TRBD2	CASAGGPGSTDTQYF	TGTGCCAGTGCGGGGGGGCCCGGGAGCACAGATACGCAGTATTTT
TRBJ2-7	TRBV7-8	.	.	CASSSRDRGLDEQYF	TGTGCCAGCAGTAGTAGGGACCGGGGGTTAGACGAGCAGTACTTC
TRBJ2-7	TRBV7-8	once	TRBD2	CASSLVVGGGFTYEQYF	TGTGCCAGCAGCTTAGTCGTAGGCGGGGGGTTCACCTACGAGCAGTACTTC
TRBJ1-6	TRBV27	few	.	CASRPDSYNSPLHF	TGTGCCAGCAGACCAGACTCCTATAATTCACCCCTCCACTTT
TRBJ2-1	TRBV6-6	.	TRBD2	CASSSPWGGTNEQFF	TGTGCCAGCAGTTCCCCGTGGGGGGGGACCAATGAGCAGTTCTTC
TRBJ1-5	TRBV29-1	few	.	CSPAPGTNQPQHF	TGCAGCCCCGCCCCGGGGACTAATCAGCCCCAGCATTTT
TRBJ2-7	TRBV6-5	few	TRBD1	CASTSGQGSHEQYF	TGTGCCAGCACCTCCGGACAGGGATCCCACGAGCAGTACTTC
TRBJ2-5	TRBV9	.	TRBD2	CASSVRGASGEETQYF	TGTGCCAGCAGCGTGAGGGGGGCTAGCGGGGAAGAGACCCAGTACTTC
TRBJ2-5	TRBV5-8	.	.	CASSLLRNQYF	TGTGCCAGCAGCTTGTTGCGAAACCAGTACTTC
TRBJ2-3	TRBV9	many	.	CASSATGDSRTDTQYF	TGTGCCAGCAGCGCCACAGGGGACTCGCGCACAGATACGCAGTATTTT
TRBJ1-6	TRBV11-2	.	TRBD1	CASSLEGQTSPLHF	TGTGCCAGCAGCTTAGAGGGACAGACTTCACCCCTCCACTTT
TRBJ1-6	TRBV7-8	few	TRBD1	CASSSTGNSPLHF	TGTGCCAGCAGCTCGACAGGGAATTCACCCCTCCACTTT
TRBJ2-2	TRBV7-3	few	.	CASSFAGTGELFF	TGTGCCAGCAGCTTTGCAGGCACCGGGGAGCTGTTTTTT
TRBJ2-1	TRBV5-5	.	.	CASSFEGGYEQFF	TGTGCCAGCAGCTTCGAAGGGGGTTATGAGCAGTTCTTC
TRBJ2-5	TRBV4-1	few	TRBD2	CASSPLAGRGETQYF	TGCGCCAGCAGTCCTCTAGCGGGGAGGGGAGAGACCCAGTACTTC
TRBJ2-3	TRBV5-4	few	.	CASSLELGANTQYF	TGTGCCAGCAGCTTGGAGCTGGGGGCAAATACGCAGTATTTT
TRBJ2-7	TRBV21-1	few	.	CANLGVHEQYF	TGTGCCAACTTAGGGGTCCACGAGCAGTACTTC